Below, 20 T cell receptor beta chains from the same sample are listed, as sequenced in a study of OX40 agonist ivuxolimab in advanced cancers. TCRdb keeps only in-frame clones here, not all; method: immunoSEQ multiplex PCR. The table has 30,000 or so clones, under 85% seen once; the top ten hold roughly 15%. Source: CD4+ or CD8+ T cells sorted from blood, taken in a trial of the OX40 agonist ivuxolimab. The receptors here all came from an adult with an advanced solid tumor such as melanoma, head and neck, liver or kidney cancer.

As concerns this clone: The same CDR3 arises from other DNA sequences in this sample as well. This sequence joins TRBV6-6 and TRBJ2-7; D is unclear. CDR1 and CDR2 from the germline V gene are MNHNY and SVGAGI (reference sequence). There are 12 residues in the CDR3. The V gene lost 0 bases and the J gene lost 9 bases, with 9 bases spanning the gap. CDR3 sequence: CASSYSTPGQYF. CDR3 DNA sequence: TGTGCCAGCAGTTACTCGACTCCGGGGCAGTACTTC.

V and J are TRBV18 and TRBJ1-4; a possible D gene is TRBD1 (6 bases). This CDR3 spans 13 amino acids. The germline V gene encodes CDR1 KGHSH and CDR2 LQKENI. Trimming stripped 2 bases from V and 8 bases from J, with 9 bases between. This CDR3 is CASSPGQNEKLFF. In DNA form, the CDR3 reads TGTGCCAGCTCACCAGGACAGAACGAAAAACTGTTTTTT.

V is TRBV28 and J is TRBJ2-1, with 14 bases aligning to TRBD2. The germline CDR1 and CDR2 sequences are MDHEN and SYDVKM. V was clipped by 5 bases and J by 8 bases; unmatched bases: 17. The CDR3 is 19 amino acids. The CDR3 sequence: CASSPLTSGGAGIRDEQFF. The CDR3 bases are TGTGCCAGCAGTCCTTTGACTAGCGGGGGGGCCGGTATTAGGGATGAGCAGTTCTTC.

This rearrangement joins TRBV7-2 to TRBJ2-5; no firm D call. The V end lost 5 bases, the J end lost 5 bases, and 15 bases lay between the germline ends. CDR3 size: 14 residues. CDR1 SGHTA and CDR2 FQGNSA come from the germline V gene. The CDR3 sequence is CASSPTRSGETQYF. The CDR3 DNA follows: TGTGCCAGCAGCCCCACGAGGTCCGGTGAGACCCAGTACTTC.

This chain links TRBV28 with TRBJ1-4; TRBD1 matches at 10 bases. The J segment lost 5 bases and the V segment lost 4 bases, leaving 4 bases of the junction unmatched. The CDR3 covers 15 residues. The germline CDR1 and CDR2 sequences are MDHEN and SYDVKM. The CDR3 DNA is TGTGCCAGCAGTTCGGACAGGGGGAAAAATGAAAAACTGTTTTTT. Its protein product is CASSSDRGKNEKLFF. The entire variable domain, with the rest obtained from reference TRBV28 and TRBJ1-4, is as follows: DVKVTQSSRYLVKRTGEKVFLECVQDMDHENMFWYRQDPGLGLRLIYFSYDVKMKEKGDIPEGYSVSREKKERFSLILESASTNQTSMYLCASSSDRGKNEKLFFGSGTQLSVL.

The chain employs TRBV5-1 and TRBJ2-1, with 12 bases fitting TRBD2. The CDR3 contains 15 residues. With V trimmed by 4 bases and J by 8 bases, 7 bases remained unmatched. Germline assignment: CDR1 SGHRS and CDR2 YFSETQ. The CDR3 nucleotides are TGCGCCAGCAGCCCGACTAGCGGGAGTCTACATGAGCAGTTCTTC. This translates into CASSPTSGSLHEQFF.

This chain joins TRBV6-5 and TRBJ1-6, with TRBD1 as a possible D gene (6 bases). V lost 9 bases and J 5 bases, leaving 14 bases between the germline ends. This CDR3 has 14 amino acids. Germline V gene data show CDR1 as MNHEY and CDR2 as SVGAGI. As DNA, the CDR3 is TGTGCCAGTAGTCAGGGGCGGGATAATTCACCCCTCCACTTT. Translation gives CASSQGRDNSPLHF.

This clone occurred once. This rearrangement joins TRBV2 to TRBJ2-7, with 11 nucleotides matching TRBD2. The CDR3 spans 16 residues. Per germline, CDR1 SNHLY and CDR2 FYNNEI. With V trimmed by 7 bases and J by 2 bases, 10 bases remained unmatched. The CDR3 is CASTNPGTSGTYEQYF. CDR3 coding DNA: TGTGCCAGCACCAACCCCGGGACTAGCGGTACCTACGAGCAGTACTTC.

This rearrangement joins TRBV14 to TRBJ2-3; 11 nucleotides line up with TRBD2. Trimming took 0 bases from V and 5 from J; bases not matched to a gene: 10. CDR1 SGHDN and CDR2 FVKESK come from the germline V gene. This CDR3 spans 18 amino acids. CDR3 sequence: CASSQDGLAGGSRDTQYF. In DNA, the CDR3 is TGTGCCAGCAGCCAAGATGGCCTAGCGGGAGGTTCGAGAGATACGCAGTATTTT.

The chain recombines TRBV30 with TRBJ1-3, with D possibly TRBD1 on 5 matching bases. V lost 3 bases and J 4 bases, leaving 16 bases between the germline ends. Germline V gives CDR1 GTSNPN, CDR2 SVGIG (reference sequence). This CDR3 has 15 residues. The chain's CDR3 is CAWSGVPGVGNTIYF. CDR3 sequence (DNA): TGTGCCTGGAGCGGAGTACCGGGGGTCGGAAACACCATATATTTT.

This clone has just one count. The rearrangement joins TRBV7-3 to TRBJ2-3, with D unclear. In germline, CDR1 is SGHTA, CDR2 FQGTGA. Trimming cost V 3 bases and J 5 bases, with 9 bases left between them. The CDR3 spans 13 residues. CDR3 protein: CASSFEDLDTQYF. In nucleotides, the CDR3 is TGTGCCAGCAGCTTCGAGGACCTAGATACGCAGTATTTT.

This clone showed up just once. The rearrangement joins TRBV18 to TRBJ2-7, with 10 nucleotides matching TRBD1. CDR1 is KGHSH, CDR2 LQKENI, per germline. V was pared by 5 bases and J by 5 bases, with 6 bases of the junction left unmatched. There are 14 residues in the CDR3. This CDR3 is CASSSDRGSNEQYF. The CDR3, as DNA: TGTGCCAGCTCATCGGACAGGGGGAGCAACGAGCAGTACTTC.

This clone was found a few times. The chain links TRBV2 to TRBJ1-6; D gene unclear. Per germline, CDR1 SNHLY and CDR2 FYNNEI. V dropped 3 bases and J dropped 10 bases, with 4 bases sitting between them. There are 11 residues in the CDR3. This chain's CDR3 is CASSEPSPLHF. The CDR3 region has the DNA TGTGCCAGCAGTGAGCCCTCACCCCTCCACTTT.

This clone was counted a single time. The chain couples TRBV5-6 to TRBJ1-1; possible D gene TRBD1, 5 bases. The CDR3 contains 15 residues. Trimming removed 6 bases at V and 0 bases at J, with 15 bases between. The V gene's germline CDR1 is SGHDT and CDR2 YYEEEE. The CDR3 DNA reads TGTGCCAGCATCCGAGGGGCCCGGATGAACACTGAAGCTTTCTTT. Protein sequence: CASIRGARMNTEAFF.

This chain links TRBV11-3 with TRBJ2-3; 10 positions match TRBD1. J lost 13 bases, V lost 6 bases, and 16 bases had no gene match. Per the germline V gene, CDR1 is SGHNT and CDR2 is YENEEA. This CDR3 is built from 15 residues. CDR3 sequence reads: CASSLSSTGTGDKYF. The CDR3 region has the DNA TGTGCCAGCAGTTTAAGCTCTACCGGGACAGGGGATAAGTATTTT.

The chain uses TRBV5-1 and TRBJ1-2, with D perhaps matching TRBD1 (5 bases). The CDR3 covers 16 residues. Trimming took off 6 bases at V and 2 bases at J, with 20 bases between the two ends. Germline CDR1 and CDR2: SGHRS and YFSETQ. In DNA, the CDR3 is TGCGCCAGCACCACAATTGGGGGTAGATCGAACTATGGCTACACCTTC. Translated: CASTTIGGRSNYGYTF.

The CDR3 region is CASSLDRAKRHYGYTF. The DNA for the CDR3 is TGTGCCAGCAGCTTAGATCGCGCCAAGCGCCACTATGGCTACACCTTC. The chain is built from TRBV7-2 and TRBJ1-2; D unresolved. Trimming took 1 base from V and 3 from J, leaving 15 bases between them. The germline CDR1 and CDR2 sequences are SGHTA and FQGNSA. The CDR3 extends over 16 amino acids.

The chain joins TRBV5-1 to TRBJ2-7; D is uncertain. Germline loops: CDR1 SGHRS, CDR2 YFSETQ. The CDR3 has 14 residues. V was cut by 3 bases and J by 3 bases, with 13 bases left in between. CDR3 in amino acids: CASSSPEEDYEQYF. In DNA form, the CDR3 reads TGCGCCAGCAGCTCTCCTGAAGAGGACTACGAGCAGTACTTC. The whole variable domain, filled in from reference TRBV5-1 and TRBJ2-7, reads KAGVTQTPRYLIKTRGQQVTLSCSPISGHRSVSWYQQTPGQGLQFLFEYFSETQRNKGNFPGRFSGRQFSNSRSEMNVSTLELGDSALYLCASSSPEEDYEQYFGPGTRLTVT.

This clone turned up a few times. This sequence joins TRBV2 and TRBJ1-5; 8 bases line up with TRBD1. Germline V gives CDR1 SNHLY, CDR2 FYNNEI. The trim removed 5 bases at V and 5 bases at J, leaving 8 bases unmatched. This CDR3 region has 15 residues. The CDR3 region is CASSLDRGVYQPQHF. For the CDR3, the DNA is TGTGCCAGCAGTCTTGACAGGGGAGTTTATCAGCCCCAGCATTTT. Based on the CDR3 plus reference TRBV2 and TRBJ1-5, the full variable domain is EPEVTQTPSHQVTQMGQEVILRCVPISNHLYFYWYRQILGQKVEFLVSFYNNEISEKSEIFDDQFSVERPDGSNFTLKIRSTKLEDSAMYFCASSLDRGVYQPQHFGDGTRLSIL.

CDR3 sequence (DNA): TGTGCCAGCAGCACCAGGGACAGGGTCTACAATGAGCAGTTCTTC. This codes for CASSTRDRVYNEQFF. The chain has TRBV7-8 and TRBJ2-1; 9 bases align to TRBD1. V was clipped by 5 bases and J by 3 bases; unmatched bases: 5. The germline gives CDR1 SGHVS, CDR2 FQNEAQ. CDR3 length: 15 residues.